The clone carrying this T cell receptor beta chain came up many times. Using RNA transcripts as the source, TCR beta CDR3 regions were amplified. When the TCR CDR3 underwent first-round RT-PCR, the HTBI primer set was used. TCRdb called the multiplex PCR reads again in MiXCR, with one record for every CDR3 protein. Of over 250,000 distinct CDR3 sequences listed, approximately 14% were seen once; the top ten hold about 37%. The cohort's ophthalmopathy patients, a group with duration under 3 months, had a Clinical Activity Score of at least 3 and a NOSPECS grade of at least 4. These data originate in a study of T cells in Graves' hyperthyroidism and ophthalmopathy. CDR3 size: 17 residues. V was clipped by 2 bases and J by 3 bases, with 19 bases between them.

The sample comprised blood. The clonotype comes from a woman aged 40 to 50 with Graves' ophthalmopathy. The V call is TRBV12-3 or TRBV12-4, the J call TRBJ1-1; D is undetermined. The CDR3 here is CASSLFLGSNADTEAFF. The CDR3 bases are TGTGCCAGCAGTTTATTTCTTGGATCGAATGCTGACACTGAAGCTTTCTTT.